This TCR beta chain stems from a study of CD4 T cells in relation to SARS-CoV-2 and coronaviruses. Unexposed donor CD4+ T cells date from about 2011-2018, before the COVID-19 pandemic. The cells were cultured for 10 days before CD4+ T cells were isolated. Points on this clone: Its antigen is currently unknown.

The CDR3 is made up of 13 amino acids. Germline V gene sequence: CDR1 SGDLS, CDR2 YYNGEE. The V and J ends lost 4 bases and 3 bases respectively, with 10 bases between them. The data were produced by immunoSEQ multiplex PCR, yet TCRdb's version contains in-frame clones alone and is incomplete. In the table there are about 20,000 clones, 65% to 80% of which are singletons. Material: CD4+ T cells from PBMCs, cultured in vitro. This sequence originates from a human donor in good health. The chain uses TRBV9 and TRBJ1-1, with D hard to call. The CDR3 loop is CASSTRMDTEAFF. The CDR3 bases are TGTGCCAGCAGCACTAGGATGGACACTGAAGCTTTCTTT.